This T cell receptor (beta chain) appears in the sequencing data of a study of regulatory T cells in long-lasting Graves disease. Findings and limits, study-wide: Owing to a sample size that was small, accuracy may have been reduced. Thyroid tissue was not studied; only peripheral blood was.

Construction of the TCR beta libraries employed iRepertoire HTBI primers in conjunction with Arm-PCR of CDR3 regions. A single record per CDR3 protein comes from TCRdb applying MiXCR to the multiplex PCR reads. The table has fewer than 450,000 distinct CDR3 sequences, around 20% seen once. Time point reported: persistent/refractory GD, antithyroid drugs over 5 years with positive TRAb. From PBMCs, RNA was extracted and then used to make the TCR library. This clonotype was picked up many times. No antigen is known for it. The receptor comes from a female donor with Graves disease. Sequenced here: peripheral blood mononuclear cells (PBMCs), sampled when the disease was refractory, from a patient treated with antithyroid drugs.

CDR3 sequence (DNA): TGTGCCAGCAGCCCGGACAGTCAAGAGACCCAGTACTTC. This codes for CASSPDSQETQYF. This chain uses TRBV18 with TRBJ2-5, with D possibly TRBD1 on 6 matching bases. This CDR3 region has 13 residues. Germline CDR1 KGHSH, CDR2 LQKENI. V lost 8 bases to trimming and J lost 2 bases, with 12 bases between them.